This T cell receptor beta chain appears in the sequencing data of a study of cytomegalovirus exposure and HLA in healthy donors. Points on this clone: The target antigen is unknown.

Germline CDR1 and CDR2: SGHRS and YFSETQ. CDR3 length equals 13 residues. The V end lost 4 bases, the J end lost 2 bases, and 10 bases lay between the germline ends. Whole-study findings and limits: Earlier analysis yielded a pattern in which most TCR beta V segments were productive about 90% or about 30% of the time. Excluded: some indistinguishable V segments such as TRBV6-2 and TRBV6-3.

The PCR was carried out with 60 Vbeta primers and 13 Jbeta primers. Authors' processing steps: Per a later analysis, the number of unique TCR beta chains was around 80 million, of which roughly 10 million were shared. Measured with immunoSEQ multiplex PCR; TCRdb has only the in-frame clones, and not every one. V and J calls and clone size follow that table, whereas D and trimming were derived from the DNA. The table shows 110,000 to 150,000 clones, with around 80% occurring only once. The sample taken for sequencing was PBMCs. The rearrangement uses TRBV5-1 and TRBJ2-7; D might be TRBD2 (6 bases). The clonotype was recovered from a boy under 10 years old in good health and CMV-seronegative. The CDR3 nucleotides are TGCGCCAGCAGCCGGGACTTGGCCTACGAGCAGTACTTC. It codes for CASSRDLAYEQYF. Drawing the rest from reference TRBV5-1 and TRBJ2-7, the complete variable domain is KAGVTQTPRYLIKTRGQQVTLSCSPISGHRSVSWYQQTPGQGLQFLFEYFSETQRNKGNFPGRFSGRQFSNSRSEMNVSTLELGDSALYLCASSRDLAYEQYFGPGTRLTVT.